Listed below are T cell receptor beta chains from one sample, sequenced in a study of yellow fever vaccine responses in identical twins. MiXCR was run by TCRdb on the RT-PCR reads, yielding one entry per CDR3 protein. The sample records 20,000 or so distinct CDR3 sequences, 65% to 85% being singletons. The sequenced sample was T cells from blood (PBMCs), unsorted or a sorted subset (not recorded which), obtained before or after yellow fever vaccination (not recorded which). The origin of the receptors is a woman between 18 and 29 years old who received the yellow fever vaccine. The CDR3 runs from the conserved cysteine through the conserved F or W. Each record gives: CDR3 protein, CDR3 DNA, clone size, V gene, J gene, CDR3 length, D gene. A D gene is named only where the DNA matches it firmly. Only some rows state a clone size, as once, few, many or a class for expanded clones.

CASSPGTGSDNEQFF,TGTGCCAGCTCACCTGGGACAGGGTCAGACAATGAGCAGTTCTTC,.,TRBV18,TRBJ2-1,15,TRBD1
CASSPPAGGGGYTF,TGTGCCAGCTCACCACCGGCAGGGGGTGGTGGCTACACCTTC,.,TRBV18,TRBJ1-2,14,TRBD1
CASVSRGETQYF,TGTGCCAGCGTCAGCCGTGGAGAGACCCAGTACTTC,.,TRBV3-1,TRBJ2-5,12,.
CSVETGDGYTF,TGCAGCGTTGAAACAGGGGATGGCTACACCTTC,few,TRBV29-1,TRBJ1-2,11,TRBD1
CSVGGSSGMGSYNEQFF,TGCAGCGTTGGTGGAAGTAGCGGGATGGGTTCCTACAATGAGCAGTTCTTC,.,TRBV29-1,TRBJ2-1,17,TRBD2
CASSYPAPNTEAFF,TGTGCCAGTAGTTACCCTGCGCCGAACACTGAAGCTTTCTTT,.,TRBV19,TRBJ1-1,14,.
CATSSGTGLYNEQFF,TGTGCCACCAGCTCCGGGACAGGGTTGTACAATGAGCAGTTCTTC,.,TRBV15,TRBJ2-1,15,TRBD1
CASSPGLAAASSYEQYF,TGCGCCAGCAGCCCTGGACTAGCGGCCGCAAGCTCCTACGAGCAGTACTTC,few,TRBV10-1,TRBJ2-7,17,TRBD2
CSAPPGTSSYNEQFF,TGCAGTGCCCCTCCCGGGACTAGTTCCTACAATGAGCAGTTCTTC,.,TRBV20-1,TRBJ2-1,15,TRBD2
CASSLGPPGYGQFF,TGTGCCAGCAGTTTAGGACCCCCTGGTTATGGGCAGTTCTTC,.,TRBV12-3/TRBV12-4,TRBJ2-1,14,.
CSARIGPLRETQYF,TGCAGTGCTAGAATCGGACCACTCCGAGAGACCCAGTACTTC,.,TRBV20-1,TRBJ2-5,14,.
CSAVTYSYNEQFF,TGCAGTGCCGTAACCTACTCCTACAATGAGCAGTTCTTC,.,TRBV20-1,TRBJ2-1,13,.
CASRGLNEKLFF,TGTGCCAGCAGGGGACTTAATGAAAAACTGTTTTTT,.,TRBV2,TRBJ1-4,12,.
CSAEGLAGYNEQFF,TGCAGCGCGGAAGGACTAGCGGGTTACAATGAGCAGTTCTTC,.,TRBV29-1,TRBJ2-1,14,TRBD2
CASSLSSLDEQFF,TGTGCCAGCAGCTTATCCTCTCTGGATGAGCAGTTCTTC,.,TRBV7-6,TRBJ2-1,13,.
CASSEQGVTYEQYF,TGTGCCAGCAGTGAACAAGGGGTTACCTACGAGCAGTACTTC,.,TRBV6-1,TRBJ2-7,14,.
CASSLVGVPEAFF,TGTGCCAGCAGCTTAGTAGGGGTGCCTGAAGCTTTCTTT,.,TRBV11-1,TRBJ1-1,13,.
CASSQEKTTRDTQYF,TGCGCCAGCAGCCAAGAGAAGACCACCAGGGATACGCAGTATTTT,.,TRBV4-3,TRBJ2-3,15,.
CASSRDRGETQYF,TGCGCCAGCAGCCGAGACAGGGGCGAGACCCAGTACTTC,once,TRBV5-1,TRBJ2-5,13,TRBD1
CASSDLTQPSEQFF,TGTGCCAGCAGCGACCTGACCCAGCCCAGTGAGCAGTTCTTC,.,TRBV4-2,TRBJ2-1,14,.
CASIPQDYGYTF,TGTGCCAGCATTCCCCAAGACTATGGCTACACCTTC,.,TRBV2,TRBJ1-2,12,.
CASSFSYEQYF,TGTGCCAGCAGCTTCTCCTACGAGCAGTACTTC,.,TRBV7-3,TRBJ2-7,11,.
CASRRLGANTGELFF,TGTGCCAGCAGGAGACTAGGAGCGAACACCGGGGAGCTGTTTTTT,.,TRBV13,TRBJ2-2,15,.
CAIGESSYNEQFF,TGTGCCATCGGAGAGTCCTCCTACAATGAGCAGTTCTTC,few,TRBV10-3,TRBJ2-1,13,.
CAITDSLVEPQHF,TGTGCCATCACGGACAGCTTGGTGGAACCCCAGCATTTT,.,TRBV10-3,TRBJ1-5,13,.
CATSESGTGPYQPQHF,TGTGCCACCAGTGAATCCGGGACAGGACCCTATCAGCCCCAGCATTTT,once,TRBV24-1,TRBJ1-5,16,TRBD1
CASSLRDQGNQPQHF,TGTGCCAGCAGCTTAAGGGACCAGGGCAATCAGCCCCAGCATTTT,.,TRBV5-4,TRBJ1-5,15,.
CSALAGLYNEQFF,TGCAGCGCCTTAGCGGGACTCTACAATGAGCAGTTCTTC,.,TRBV29-1,TRBJ2-1,13,TRBD2
CASSSRDPAYEQYF,TGTGCCAGCAGCTCCCGGGACCCCGCCTACGAGCAGTACTTC,.,TRBV13,TRBJ2-7,14,.
CASSLERDLPENEQYF,TGTGCCAGCAGCTTGGAACGGGACCTCCCGGAGAACGAGCAGTACTTC,.,TRBV7-9,TRBJ2-7,16,.
CASSQDGTGAWSPLHF,TGCGCCAGCAGCCAAGATGGGACGGGGGCGTGGTCACCCCTCCACTTT,.,TRBV4-1,TRBJ1-6,16,.
CASSGGQDGYTF,TGTGCCAGCAGTGGGGGGCAAGACGGCTACACCTTC,.,TRBV11-1,TRBJ1-2,12,.
CASSLEVEQFF,TGTGCCAGCAGCTTAGAAGTTGAGCAGTTCTTC,few,TRBV11-1,TRBJ2-1,11,.